This T cell receptor (beta chain) is drawn from a study of vaccination and CD4 T cells after COVID-19. Overall study context: SARS-CoV-2 was confirmed by nasal swab PCR; disease was mild in several, severe in one.

Cultured CD4+ T cell DNA underwent sequencing with the Oncomine TCR Beta short-read assay. The authors extracted genomic DNA from cultured CD4+ T cells. TCRdb passed the PCR reads through MiXCR, listing each CDR3 protein once. This repertoire shows approximately 19,000 distinct CDR3 sequences, nearly 55% found once; its top ten account for roughly 5.6%. The V end lost 10 bases, the J end lost 9 bases, and 25 bases lay between the germline ends. This CDR3 is 16 amino acids long. Per germline, CDR1 MGHDK and CDR2 SYGVNS. This clonotype was found a few times. Its antigen is undetermined. Documented treatment: roughly 11-day PBMC culture with coronavirus spike peptide pools or control peptides (ViraFEST assay).

Sequenced material: CD4+ T cells from blood, cultured in vitro. This TCR derives from a human donor who had recovered from COVID-19. This rearrangement joins TRBV25-1 to TRBJ1-6, with D possibly TRBD1 on 5 matching bases. CDR3 nucleotides: TGTGCCACCAGGGCGCCATATAAAAGAAGTACTTCACCCCTCCACTTT. Translating gives CATRAPYKRSTSPLHF.